This T cell receptor (beta chain) was retrieved from a study of T-cell reconstitution after alpha-beta-depleted transplantation in children. Preparation of the TCRbeta library used unique molecular identifiers. MiXCR was run by TCRdb on the PCR reads, yielding one entry per CDR3 protein. Here the sample spans roughly 790,000 distinct CDR3 sequences, approximately 15% being singletons. Germline V gene data show CDR1 as MNHEY and CDR2 as SVGAGI. The CDR3 has 16 amino acids. V was cut by 0 bases and J by 7 bases, with 16 bases left in between. Sequences were derived from PBMCs, mostly from graft donor cells, sampled 360 days after TCRalphabeta/CD19-depleted stem cell transplant. V and J are TRBV6-5 and TRBJ2-1, with unresolved D. This sequence was found in a male patient younger than 18 who had a stem cell transplant for acute lymphoblastic leukemia, so the T cells may come from the graft donor. The CDR3 sequence is CASSYSWPPGHNEQFF. The CDR3 nucleotides read TGTGCCAGCAGTTACTCGTGGCCCCCCGGTCATAATGAGCAGTTCTTC.